This T cell receptor beta chain stems from a study of persistence of HIV-infected CD4 T cells. As for the study in general: Blood samples, up to about 200 mL, came from multiple time points, except a couple of leukapheresis donors sampled once.

Findings and limits, study-wide: Antigen-responding cells were enriched for degenerate expanded CDR3beta sequences.

The libraries were made with immunoSEQ version 4 in survey mode. Repertoires were generated with immunoSEQ multiplex PCR, while TCRdb's copy carries only in-frame clones and drops some. The sample consists of roughly 45,000 clones, around 89% of them appearing once. J lost 7 bases, V lost 5 bases, and 6 bases had no gene match. Germline-derived CDR1 and CDR2 are SNHLY and FYNNEI. CDR3 length: 14 residues. In regard to this clone: The antigen is not known.

Nonspecific anti-CD3/anti-CD28 bead stimulation represents the broad CD4+ T cell repertoire. Sorting of responding CD4+ T cells relied on upregulated CD40 ligand together with CD69. Plasma HIV-1 RNA stayed below 50 copies/mL for at least 4 years. For 15 to 20 hours, CD8-depleted PBMCs received anti-CD28/CD49d costimulation, a CD40-blocking antibody and enfuvirtide. The clonotype was recovered from an adult man with HIV who was CMV-seropositive. The rearrangement joins TRBV2 to TRBJ1-5; 9 bases fit TRBD1. The sample consisted of CD4+ T cells sorted from PBMCs after roughly 18-hour stimulation, taken from a patient who received antiretroviral therapy. CDR3 DNA: TGTGCCAGCAGTTTACAGGGGGCACAGCAGCCCCAGCATTTT. Translation: CASSLQGAQQPQHF. The variable domain in full, completed from reference TRBV2 and TRBJ1-5, reads EPEVTQTPSHQVTQMGQEVILRCVPISNHLYFYWYRQILGQKVEFLVSFYNNEISEKSEIFDDQFSVERPDGSNFTLKIRSTKLEDSAMYFCASSLQGAQQPQHFGDGTRLSIL.